A single sample gave rise to the 30 T cell receptor beta chains below, sequenced in a study of early T cells in non-severe SARS-CoV-2 infection. TCRdb reprocessed the 5' RACE reads with MiXCR, giving one entry per CDR3 protein. The sample lists some 83,000 distinct CDR3 sequences, 10% occurring once. Material: whole blood, obtained at baseline. These receptors all come from an adult who was a healthcare worker with PCR-confirmed SARS-CoV-2 infection or an uninfected control (not recorded which).

The sample holds many counts of this clonotype. The chain uses TRBV7-9 and TRBJ2-2; unclear D gene. Trimming pared 7 bases from V and 1 base from J, leaving 13 bases between. CDR1 is SEHNR and CDR2 is FQNEAQ in the germline V gene (reference sequence). This CDR3 spans 15 amino acids. The CDR3 loop is CASIDRKGNTGELFF. CDR3 nucleotide sequence: TGTGCCAGCATTGACCGGAAGGGGAACACCGGGGAGCTGTTTTTT.

The chain has TRBV10-1 and TRBJ2-5; D is perhaps TRBD2 (6 bases). V lost 6 bases, J lost 7 bases, and 15 bases lay in between. The germline V gene has CDR1 WNHNN and CDR2 SYGVQD (reference sequence). The CDR3 is 13 amino acids. The CDR3 DNA reads TGCGCCAGCAGCCAGGCTGTGGGGGGGACCCAGTACTTC. It yields the protein CASSQAVGGTQYF.

This clonotype has only a few counts. The chain couples TRBV7-2 to TRBJ2-1; TRBD2 matches at 7 bases. Germline assignment: CDR1 SGHTA and CDR2 FQGNSA. The CDR3 is 13 residues long. V shed 6 bases and J 9 bases; nucleotides not matched to a gene: 8. The DNA for the CDR3 is TGTGCCAGCAGAGAGGCGGGAGCAAGTGAGCAGTTCTTC. Translating gives CASREAGASEQFF.

V gene TRBV7-9 combines with J gene TRBJ2-3; D gene uncertain. Germline values: CDR1 SEHNR, CDR2 FQNEAQ (reference sequence). The V end was cut by 1 base, the J end by 0 bases, with 5 bases between. The CDR3 is made up of 14 amino acids. CDR3 residues: CASSLGVSTDTQYF. The CDR3 coding sequence is TGTGCCAGCAGCTTAGGTGTTAGCACAGATACGCAGTATTTT.

This clonotype was seen more than once but under ten times. The V call is TRBV9, the J call TRBJ2-3, with D hard to call. Trimming shortened V by 2 bases and J by 1 base, and 8 bases separated the two germline ends. The CDR3 totals 14 residues. CDR1 and CDR2 from the germline V gene are SGDLS and YYNGEE. The CDR3 sequence: CASSVGTRTDTQYF. Written as DNA, the CDR3 is TGTGCCAGCAGCGTGGGTACCCGCACAGATACGCAGTATTTT.

This clonotype was counted ten times or more. The rearrangement joins TRBV4-1 to TRBJ2-1; D unclear. The V and J ends lost 1 base and 5 bases respectively, with 18 bases between them. Germline CDR1 is MGHRA and CDR2 is YSYEKL. The length of the CDR3 is 17 residues. CDR3 sequence: CASSQVLAGQPHNEQFF. The CDR3 nucleotides read TGCGCCAGCAGCCAAGTGCTGGCAGGCCAGCCCCACAATGAGCAGTTCTTC.

This clonotype was seen more than once but under ten times. The chain uses TRBV10-2 and TRBJ1-6, with D maybe TRBD1 (6 bases). The germline gives CDR1 WSHSY, CDR2 SAAADI. This CDR3 region has 15 residues. V was clipped by 6 bases and J by 7 bases, with 16 bases between them. Here the CDR3 reads CASSVFGQQNSPLHF. CDR3 nucleotides: TGCGCCAGCAGCGTTTTTGGACAGCAAAATTCACCCCTCCACTTT.

The chain combines TRBV2 with TRBJ1-2, with a possible D match to TRBD1 (6 bases). The germline CDR1 and CDR2 sequences are SNHLY and FYNNEI. V lost 1 base and J lost 10, with 16 bases in between. This CDR3 is 14 amino acids long. In nucleotides, the CDR3 is TGTGCCAGCAGTGAAGAGAGGGGGAGTCGGGACTACACCTTC. It yields the protein CASSEERGSRDYTF.

This clonotype was seen ten or more times. The J gene is TRBJ2-5, the V gene TRBV12-3 or TRBV12-4; 9 positions agree with TRBD1. This CDR3 region has 14 residues. The J segment lost 5 bases and the V segment lost 0 bases, leaving 1 base of the junction unmatched. CDR3 loop: CASSLADRGETQYF. In DNA, the CDR3 is TGTGCCAGCAGTTTAGCCGACAGGGGGGAGACCCAGTACTTC.

This clonotype was picked up many times. The chain carries TRBV9 and TRBJ2-7; D is ambiguous. The CDR3 spans 12 residues. V was pared by 0 bases and J by 1 base, with 2 bases between. CDR1 is SGDLS, CDR2 YYNGEE, per germline. The DNA of the CDR3 is TGTGCCAGCAGCGTAGAGTCCTACGAGCAGTACTTC. This codes for CASSVESYEQYF.

The chain recombines TRBV20-1 with TRBJ2-5; D is undetermined. The germline V gene encodes CDR1 DFQATT and CDR2 SNEGSKA (reference sequence). This CDR3 spans 15 amino acids. V gave up 0 bases and J gave up 2 bases, with 13 bases separating them. CDR3 sequence: CSARDGSDPQETQYF. The CDR3 nucleotides read TGCAGTGCTAGAGATGGGTCGGACCCGCAAGAGACCCAGTACTTC.

In its sample, this clonotype was seen a few times. The genes are TRBV20-1 and TRBJ2-1; 8 nucleotides line up with TRBD2. Trimming cost V 3 bases and J 7 bases; bases outside gene matches: 11. Germline lookup yields CDR1 DFQATT and CDR2 SNEGSKA (reference sequence). The CDR3 covers 15 residues. The CDR3 loop reads CSASPLAGSYNEQFF. CDR3 DNA sequence: TGCAGTGCTAGTCCCTTAGCGGGATCTTATAATGAGCAGTTCTTC.

The gene calls are TRBV4-2 and TRBJ2-7; 9 bases are shared with TRBD2. The V gene end was trimmed by 0 bases and the J gene end by 4 bases; junction bases not matched to a gene: 7. In germline, CDR1 is LGHNA, CDR2 YNFKEQ. This CDR3 is built from 16 residues. DNA for the CDR3: TGTGCCAGCAGCCAAGAGAGAGGTAGCGGGAGATACGAGCAGTACTTC. Translated, it gives CASSQERGSGRYEQYF.

The genes are TRBV12-3 or TRBV12-4 and TRBJ2-5; TRBD2 matches at 7 bases. J lost 3 bases, V lost 5 bases, and 3 bases had no gene match. The CDR3 loop spans 13 amino acids. The CDR3 here is CASSPGLEETQYF. For the CDR3, the DNA is TGTGCCAGCAGTCCCGGACTAGAAGAGACCCAGTACTTC.

This chain links TRBV18 with TRBJ1-1, with 7 bases that match TRBD1. CDR1 and CDR2 from the germline V gene are KGHSH and LQKENI. This CDR3 is 16 amino acids long. Trimming cost V 0 bases and J 0 bases; bases outside gene matches: 4. As DNA, the CDR3 is TGTGCCAGCTCACCACCCAGGGGGGCCATGAACACTGAAGCTTTCTTT. It codes for CASSPPRGAMNTEAFF.

The chain employs TRBV12-3 or TRBV12-4 and TRBJ2-7; 13 bases agree with TRBD2. Trimming removed 8 bases from V and 4 bases from J; junction bases left unmatched: 5. The CDR3 covers 14 residues. CDR3 DNA sequence: TGTGCCAGCCAAAGGACTAGCGGGAGTTACGAGCAGTACTTC. It specifies CASQRTSGSYEQYF.

This clonotype was detected only a few times. V and J are TRBV19 and TRBJ2-1; 9 bases fit TRBD2. V lost 4 bases, J lost 0 bases, and 10 bases stayed unmatched. Germline CDR1 and CDR2: LNHDA and SQIVND (reference sequence). There are 18 residues in the CDR3. In DNA form, the CDR3 reads TGTGCCAGTAGTACCTTCGCTAGCGGGGCGAGCTCCTACAATGAGCAGTTCTTC. Amino acids: CASSTFASGASSYNEQFF.

This clonotype was counted a few times. J is TRBJ2-5 and V is TRBV28; TRBD2 is a possible D gene (5 bases). The CDR3 has 17 residues. Trimming removed 8 bases at V and 4 bases at J, with 26 bases between. CDR1 is MDHEN, CDR2 SYDVKM, per germline. In DNA, the CDR3 is TGTGCCAGCGCCGCAACCCCTTGGGTAGGACTGACAGAGACCCAGTACTTC. The encoded protein is CASAATPWVGLTETQYF.

This clonotype came up a few times. This rearrangement joins TRBV30 to TRBJ2-1; 7 nucleotides line up with TRBD1. The V and J ends lost 4 bases and 7 bases, in that order; junction bases with no gene match: 4. Germline V lookup: CDR1 GTSNPN, CDR2 SVGIG (reference sequence). The CDR3 runs to 12 residues. CDR3 DNA sequence: TGTGCCTGGAATGACAGGGCAAATGAGCAGTTCTTC. It specifies CAWNDRANEQFF.

This clonotype was seen only a few times. The chain recombines TRBV28 with TRBJ2-7; 8 bases fit TRBD2. The CDR3 spans 16 residues. V gave up 8 bases and J gave up 1 base; unmatched junction bases: 13. Germline values: CDR1 MDHEN, CDR2 SYDVKM. The CDR3 loop is CASSVAGGSPSYEQYF. For the CDR3, the DNA is TGTGCCAGCTCGGTGGCGGGAGGTTCCCCTTCCTACGAGCAGTACTTC.

This clonotype showed up many times. The chain has TRBV27 and TRBJ2-7; D call uncertain. This CDR3 comprises 14 residues. V shed 5 bases and J shed 0 bases, with 11 bases lying between them. CDR1 and CDR2 from the germline V gene are MNHEY and SMNVEV (reference sequence). The CDR3 protein is CASSTQRNSYEQYF. The CDR3 DNA is TGTGCCAGCAGTACGCAGAGGAACTCCTACGAGCAGTACTTC.

This clonotype was found a few times. V gene TRBV28 combines with J gene TRBJ1-4; D is perhaps TRBD1 (5 bases). The germline V gene has CDR1 MDHEN and CDR2 SYDVKM. The CDR3 contains 12 residues. Trimming took off 4 bases at V and 8 bases at J, with 8 bases between the two ends. CDR3 DNA: TGTGCCAGCAGTTCTTGGGGCGAAAAACTGTTTTTT. Translated, it gives CASSSWGEKLFF. The full variable domain, with the rest looked up from reference TRBV28 and TRBJ1-4, is DVKVTQSSRYLVKRTGEKVFLECVQDMDHENMFWYRQDPGLGLRLIYFSYDVKMKEKGDIPEGYSVSREKKERFSLILESASTNQTSMYLCASSSWGEKLFFGSGTQLSVL.

The chain is built from TRBV5-8 and TRBJ2-7; no clear D. With 0 bases removed from V and 3 bases from J, the gap between germline ends came to 10 bases. There are 14 residues in the CDR3. CDR1 is SGHTS and CDR2 is YDEGEE in the germline V gene. CDR3 nucleotide sequence: TGTGCCAGCAGCTTGGAACAGACCCACTACGAGCAGTACTTC. It yields the protein CASSLEQTHYEQYF.

The chain couples TRBV5-5 to TRBJ2-3; D gene ambiguous. The CDR3 extends over 13 amino acids. Germline loops: CDR1 SGHKS, CDR2 YYEKEE (reference sequence). V lost 4 bases to trimming and J lost 3 bases, with 9 bases between them. This CDR3 is CASSGQDTDTQYF. In DNA form, the CDR3 reads TGTGCCAGCAGCGGTCAGGATACAGATACGCAGTATTTT.

This clonotype was observed many times. The rearrangement uses TRBV10-3 and TRBJ2-3; D might be TRBD2 (6 bases). Germline-derived CDR1 and CDR2 are ENHRY and SYGVKD. Trimming left V 8 bases short and J 2 bases short, with 14 bases between. The length of the CDR3 is 14 residues. The CDR3, as DNA: TGTGCCATCTTTGACGCGGGGTACACAGATACGCAGTATTTT. Residues: CAIFDAGYTDTQYF.

As for this clonotype: Its ends do not fully match the called genes, so a read error is possible. This chain links TRBV5-1 with TRBJ2-7, with TRBD2 matching 10 bases. Germline V gene sequence: CDR1 SGHRS, CDR2 YFSETQ. The length of the CDR3 is 14 residues. DNA for the CDR3: TGCGCCAGCAGCTCTAGCGGGAGCTCCCACGAGCAGTACTTC. The encoded protein is CASSSSGSSHEQYF. The whole variable domain, remainder taken from reference TRBV5-1 and TRBJ2-7, is KAGVTQTPRYLIKTRGQQVTLSCSPISGHRSVSWYQQTPGQGLQFLFEYFSETQRNKGNFPGRFSGRQFSNSRSEMNVSTLELGDSALYLCASSSSGSSHEQYFGPGTRLTVT.

This clonotype was counted many times. The chain employs TRBV25-1 and TRBJ1-5; the D is unclear. The germline V gene encodes CDR1 MGHDK and CDR2 SYGVNS. This CDR3 contains 14 residues. Trimming cost V 4 bases and J 1 base, with 8 bases left between them. CDR3 protein: CASSVEGSNQPQHF. The CDR3 nucleotides are TGTGCCAGCAGTGTCGAGGGAAGCAATCAGCCCCAGCATTTT.

The chain joins TRBV7-2 to TRBJ2-7; D unresolved. Per germline, CDR1 SGHTA and CDR2 FQGNSA. Trimming pared 1 base from V and 3 bases from J, leaving 10 bases between. CDR3 size: 14 residues. CDR3: CASSLVSPNYEQYF. The CDR3 bases are TGTGCCAGCAGCTTAGTTAGTCCCAACTACGAGCAGTACTTC.

The gene calls are TRBV4-2 and TRBJ1-4; no clear D. The CDR3 sequence is 14 residues long. Germline CDR1 is LGHNA and CDR2 is YNFKEQ. V shed 4 bases and J shed 6 bases, with 12 bases lying between them. The CDR3 loop reads CASSRGEVDEKLFF. DNA of the CDR3: TGTGCCAGCAGCCGTGGTGAAGTTGATGAAAAACTGTTTTTT.

This clonotype was seen a handful of times. The CDR3 DNA follows: TGTGCCACCAGTGGAAGGTCTAGCGGAGAGACCGGGGAGCTGTTTTTT. This gives the protein CATSGRSSGETGELFF. V and J are TRBV24-1 and TRBJ2-2, with 7 bases matching TRBD2. There are 16 residues in the CDR3. With V trimmed by 5 bases and J by 5 bases, 10 bases remained unmatched. Germline CDR1 KGHDR, CDR2 SFDVKD.